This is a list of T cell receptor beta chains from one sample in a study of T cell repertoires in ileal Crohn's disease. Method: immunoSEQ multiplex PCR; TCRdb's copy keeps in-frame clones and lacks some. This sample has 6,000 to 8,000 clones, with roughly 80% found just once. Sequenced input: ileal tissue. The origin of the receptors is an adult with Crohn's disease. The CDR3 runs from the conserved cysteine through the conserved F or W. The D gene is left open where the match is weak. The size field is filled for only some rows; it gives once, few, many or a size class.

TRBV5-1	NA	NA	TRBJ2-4	CASSLDGGTKNIQYF	TGCGCCAGCAGCTTGGACGGGGGTACCAAAAACATTCAGTACTTC
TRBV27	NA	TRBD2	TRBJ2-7	CASSTIRTSGSYEQYF	TGTGCCAGCAGTACCATTCGGACTAGCGGGAGCTACGAGCAGTACTTC
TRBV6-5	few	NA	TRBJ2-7	CASSPQAVSAGEQYF	TGTGCCAGCAGTCCCCAGGCGGTATCCGCGGGTGAGCAGTACTTC
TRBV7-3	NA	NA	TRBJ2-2	CASSPVGAGELFF	TGTGCCAGCAGCCCCGTAGGGGCCGGGGAGCTGTTTTTT
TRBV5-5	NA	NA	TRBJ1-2	CASSSTDYGYTF	TGTGCCAGCAGCTCGACAGACTATGGCTACACCTTC
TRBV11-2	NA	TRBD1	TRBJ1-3	CASSRDRAGNTIYF	TGTGCCAGCAGCCGAGACAGGGCTGGAAACACCATATATTTT
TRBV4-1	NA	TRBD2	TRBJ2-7	CASSQDPQGLGGSYEQYF	TGCGCCAGCAGCCAAGATCCGCAAGGACTAGGAGGGTCCTACGAGCAGTACTTC
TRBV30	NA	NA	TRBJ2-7	CAWTRDIHEQYF	TGTGCCTGGACCAGGGACATCCACGAGCAGTACTTC
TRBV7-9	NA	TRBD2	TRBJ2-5	CASSLRAGGETQYF	TGTGCCAGCAGCTTAAGGGCGGGAGGGGAGACCCAGTACTTC
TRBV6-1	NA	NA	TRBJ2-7	CASSVPGNRYEQYF	TGTGCCAGCAGTGTCCCCGGGAACCGCTACGAGCAGTACTTC
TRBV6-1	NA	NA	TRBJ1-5	CASRSGHQPQHF	TGTGCCAGCAGATCAGGCCATCAGCCCCAGCATTTT
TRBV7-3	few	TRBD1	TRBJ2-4	CASSLFKSTGMGIQYF	TGTGCCAGCAGCTTATTTAAATCGACAGGGATGGGCATTCAGTACTTC
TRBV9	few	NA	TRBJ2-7	CASSVEAVGIYSYEQYF	TGTGCCAGCAGCGTGGAGGCAGTGGGAATTTATTCCTACGAGCAGTACTTC
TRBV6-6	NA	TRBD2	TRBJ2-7	CASIAGGGAYEQYF	TGTGCCAGCATCGCCGGGGGGGGCGCCTACGAGCAGTACTTC
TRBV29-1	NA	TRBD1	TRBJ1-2	CSAWTGLDYGYTF	TGCAGCGCCTGGACAGGGTTGGACTATGGCTACACCTTC
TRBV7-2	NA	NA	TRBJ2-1	CASSLERNEQFF	TGTGCCAGCAGCTTAGAACGGAATGAGCAGTTCTTC
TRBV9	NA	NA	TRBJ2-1	CASSVERGSYNEQFF	TGTGCCAGCAGCGTAGAGAGGGGGTCCTACAATGAGCAGTTCTTC
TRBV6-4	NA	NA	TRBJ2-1	CASSEELAYNEQFF	TGTGCCAGCAGTGAGGAACTAGCTTACAATGAGCAGTTCTTC
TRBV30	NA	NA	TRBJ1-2	CAWSSGTSGGYTF	TGTGCCTGGAGCTCTGGTACTTCCGGTGGCTACACCTTC
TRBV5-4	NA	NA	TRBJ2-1	CASSLDRYNEQFF	TGTGCCAGCAGCCTAGACCGGTACAATGAGCAGTTCTTC
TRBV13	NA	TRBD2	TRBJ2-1	CASSLRAGEGKFF	TGTGCCAGCAGCTTAAGGGCGGGAGAGGGGAAGTTCTTC
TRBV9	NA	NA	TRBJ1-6	CASSPSGQSPLHF	TGTGCCAGCAGCCCCTCCGGACAGAGTCCCCTCCACTTT
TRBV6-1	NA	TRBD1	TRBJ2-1	CASSETGGSYNEQFF	TGTGCCAGCAGTGAGACAGGGGGGTCCTACAATGAGCAGTTCTTC
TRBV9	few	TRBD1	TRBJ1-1	CASSVGTGDTEAFF	TGTGCCAGCAGCGTAGGAACAGGGGACACTGAAGCTTTCTTT
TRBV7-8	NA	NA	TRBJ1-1	CASSFSDPSATLEAFF	TGTGCCAGCAGCTTCAGCGACCCGTCGGCAACACTTGAAGCTTTCTTT
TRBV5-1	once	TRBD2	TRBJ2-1	CASSLSGLGFHEQFF	TGCGCCAGCAGCCTATCGGGACTAGGTTTCCATGAGCAGTTCTTC
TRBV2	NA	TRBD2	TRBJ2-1	CASSITSGAGYNEQFF	TGTGCCAGCAGTATCACTAGCGGGGCGGGATACAATGAGCAGTTCTTC
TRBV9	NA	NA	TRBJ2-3	CASSVAPDTDTQYF	TGTGCCAGCAGCGTAGCACCAGACACAGATACGCAGTATTTT
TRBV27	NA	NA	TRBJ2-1	CASSFLGGHEQFF	TGTGCCAGCAGTTTTTTAGGGGGACATGAGCAGTTCTTC
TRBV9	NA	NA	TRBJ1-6	CASNPTGTNSPLHF	TGTGCCAGCAACCCGACAGGAACTAATTCACCCCTCCACTTT
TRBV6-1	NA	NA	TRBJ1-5	CASSEAGGPYQPQHF	TGTGCCAGCAGTGAAGCTGGAGGTCCTTATCAGCCCCAGCATTTT
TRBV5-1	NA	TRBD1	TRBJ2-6	CASRQTGGAAGANVLTF	TGCGCCAGCAGACAAACAGGGGGCGCGGCTGGGGCCAACGTCCTGACTTTC
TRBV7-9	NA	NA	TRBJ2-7	CASSLANSYEQYF	TGTGCCAGCAGCTTAGCCAACAGCTACGAGCAGTACTTC
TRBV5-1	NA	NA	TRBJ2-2	CASSSDRPGELFF	TGCGCCAGCAGTTCCGACAGGCCCGGGGAGCTGTTTTTT
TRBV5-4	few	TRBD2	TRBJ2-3	CASSRSGASTDTQYF	TGTGCCAGCAGTCGTAGCGGGGCTAGCACAGATACGCAGTATTTT
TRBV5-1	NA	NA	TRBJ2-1	CASSLWEGRNEQFF	TGCGCCAGCAGCTTGTGGGAAGGGAGGAATGAGCAGTTCTTC
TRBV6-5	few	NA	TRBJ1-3	CASSYRETLGNTIYF	TGTGCCAGCAGTTACAGAGAGACACTTGGAAACACCATATATTTT